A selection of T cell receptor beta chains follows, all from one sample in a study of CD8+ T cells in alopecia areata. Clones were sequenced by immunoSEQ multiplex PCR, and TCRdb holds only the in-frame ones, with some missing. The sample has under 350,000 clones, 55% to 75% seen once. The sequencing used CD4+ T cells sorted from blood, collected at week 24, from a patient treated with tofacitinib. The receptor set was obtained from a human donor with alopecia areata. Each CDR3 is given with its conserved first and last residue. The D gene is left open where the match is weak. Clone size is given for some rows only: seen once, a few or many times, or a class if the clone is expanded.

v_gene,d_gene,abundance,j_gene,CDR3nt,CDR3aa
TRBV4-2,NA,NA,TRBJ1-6,TGTGCCAGCAGCCAAGCGGTATCGGGTAATTCACCCCTCCACTTT,CASSQAVSGNSPLHF
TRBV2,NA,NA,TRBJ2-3,TGTGCCAGCAGTGAAGAGCAGCGGGCGAAGCAGTATTTT,CASSEEQRAKQYF
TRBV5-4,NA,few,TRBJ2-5,TGTGCCAGCAGCTTAAGCCGGTCCGGCGGGACCCAGTACTTC,CASSLSRSGGTQYF
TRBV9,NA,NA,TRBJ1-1,TGTGCCAGCAGCGGGGTAAACACTGAAGCTTTCTTT,CASSGVNTEAFF
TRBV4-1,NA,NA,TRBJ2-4,TGCGCCAGCAGCCAAGAGGTAGCCAAAAACATTCAGTACTTC,CASSQEVAKNIQYF
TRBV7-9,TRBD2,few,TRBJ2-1,TGTGCCAGCTCCTACTGGGGGACTAGCGGGGCCAATGAGCAGTTCTTC,CASSYWGTSGANEQFF
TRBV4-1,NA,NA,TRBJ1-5,TGCGCCAGCAGCCAAGGACCACAGGTTCTGGGTCAGCCCCAGCATTTT,CASSQGPQVLGQPQHF
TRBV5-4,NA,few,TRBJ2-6,TGTGCCAGCAGCTTCACAGGTACCAACGTCCTGACTTTC,CASSFTGTNVLTF
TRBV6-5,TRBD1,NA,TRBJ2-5,TGTGCCAGCAGTTACTCTCGGGACAGGTGGGAGACCCAGTACTTC,CASSYSRDRWETQYF
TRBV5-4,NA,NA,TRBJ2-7,TGTGCCAGCAGCCCGGGGCCACTAGCTTCCTACGAGCAGTACTTC,CASSPGPLASYEQYF
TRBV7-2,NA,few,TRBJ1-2,TGTGCCAGCAGCTTAGTCCAGAACGGCTACACCTTC,CASSLVQNGYTF
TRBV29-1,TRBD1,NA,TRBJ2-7,TGCAGCGTTGAACGGCGAACAGCTGGACAGGGTAAATACGAGCAGTACTTC,CSVERRTAGQGKYEQYF
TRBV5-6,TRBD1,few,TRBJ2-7,TGTGCCAGCAGCCGGTGGACAGGAGACTCCTACGAGCAGTACTTC,CASSRWTGDSYEQYF
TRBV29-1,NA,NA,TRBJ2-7,TGCAGCGTCTCCCGTGGGGGCTACGAGCAGTACTTC,CSVSRGGYEQYF
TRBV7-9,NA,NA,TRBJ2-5,TGTGCCAGCAGCTTAGCAGGTGGGGAGACCCAGTACTTC,CASSLAGGETQYF
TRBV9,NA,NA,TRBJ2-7,TGTGCCAGCAGCGTAGCTACCGGGACCCGGACCGTCGAGCAGTACTTC,CASSVATGTRTVEQYF
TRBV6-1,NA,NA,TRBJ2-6,TGTGCCAGCAGTGATGTAACCTCTGGGGCCAACGTCCTGACTTTC,CASSDVTSGANVLTF
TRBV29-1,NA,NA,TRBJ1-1,TGCAGCGTTGCCTACGCCGGGAACGAAGCTTTCTTT,CSVAYAGNEAFF
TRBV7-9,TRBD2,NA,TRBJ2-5,TGTGCCAGCAGCTTGGCGGGGGGGCGCGAAGAGACCCAGTACTTC,CASSLAGGREETQYF
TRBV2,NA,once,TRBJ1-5,TGTGCCAGCAGTGAGAGGAACAGCAATCAGCCCCAGCATTTT,CASSERNSNQPQHF
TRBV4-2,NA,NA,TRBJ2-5,TGTGCCAGCAGCCATTACCAGGGGGGAAAAGAGACCCAGTACTTC,CASSHYQGGKETQYF
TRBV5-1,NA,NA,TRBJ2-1,TGCGCCAGCAGCTTGGGTAACTACAATGAGCAGTTCTTC,CASSLGNYNEQFF
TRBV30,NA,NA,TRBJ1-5,TGTGCCTGGAGTGGGACGAATCAGCCCCAGCATTTT,CAWSGTNQPQHF
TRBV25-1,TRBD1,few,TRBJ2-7,TGTGCCAGCAGTGAGAGCGGGACAGGGGTGTACGAGCAGTACTTC,CASSESGTGVYEQYF
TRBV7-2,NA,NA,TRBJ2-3,TGTGCCAGCAGCCGGCCAAAGGGGCTAGAAGCCGCTTCAGATACGCAGTATTTT,CASSRPKGLEAASDTQYF
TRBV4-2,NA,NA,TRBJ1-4,TGTGCCAGCAGCCAAGATTTGACTGAGACAGGACGAGAAAAACTGTTTTTT,CASSQDLTETGREKLFF
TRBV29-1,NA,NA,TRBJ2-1,TGCAGCATCCGACAGCGCTCCTACAATGAGCAGTTCTTC,CSIRQRSYNEQFF
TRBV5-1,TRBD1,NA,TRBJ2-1,TGCGCCAGCAGCTTAGACAGGGTAAGGGGTGAGCAGTTCTTC,CASSLDRVRGEQFF
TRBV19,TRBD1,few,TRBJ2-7,TGTGCCACGACCCCCGGGACAGGGTCCAACGAGCAGTACTTC,CATTPGTGSNEQYF
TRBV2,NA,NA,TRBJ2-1,TGTGCCAGCAGTGAAGTATTGCGCCGGAATGAGCAGTTCTTC,CASSEVLRRNEQFF
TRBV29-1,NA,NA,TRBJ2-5,TGCAGCGTACAGGGCGCATCCGCGACCCAGTACTTC,CSVQGASATQYF
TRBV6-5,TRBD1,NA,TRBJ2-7,TGTGCCAGCAGTCCTGGATGGGACAGTTCCTACGAGCAGTACTTC,CASSPGWDSSYEQYF
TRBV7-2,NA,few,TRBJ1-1,TGTGCCAGCAGCTTAACCCACACTGAAGCTTTCTTT,CASSLTHTEAFF
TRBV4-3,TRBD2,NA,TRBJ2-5,TGCGCCAGCAGCCAAGATCAAGCGGGGTCTGGGGAGACCCAGTACTTC,CASSQDQAGSGETQYF
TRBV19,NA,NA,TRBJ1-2,TGTGCCAGTAGTTCCACACAGGGTGCCGGCTACACCTTC,CASSSTQGAGYTF
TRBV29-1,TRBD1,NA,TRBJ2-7,TGCAGCGTGGGACTGACAGGGGGCTACGAGCAGTACTTC,CSVGLTGGYEQYF
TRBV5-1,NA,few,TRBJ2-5,TGCGCCAGCAGCGTGTGGGACCTTCAAGAGACCCAGTACTTC,CASSVWDLQETQYF
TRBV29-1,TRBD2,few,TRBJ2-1,TGCAGCGTCGATAGACTAGCTAATGAGCAGTTCTTC,CSVDRLANEQFF
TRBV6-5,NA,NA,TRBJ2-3,TGTGCCAGCGGCGACCGAGCCGGGCGAGATACGCAGTATTTT,CASGDRAGRDTQYF
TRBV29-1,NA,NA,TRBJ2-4,TGCAGCGTTGAGGCCAGACTAGCCAAAAACATTCAGTACTTC,CSVEARLAKNIQYF
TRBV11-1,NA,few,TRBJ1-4,TGTGCCACGGCTCGGGCAAGTAATGAAAAACTGTTTTTT,CATARASNEKLFF
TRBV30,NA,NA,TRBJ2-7,TGTGCCTGGAGTCTACAGGCCACCTACGAGCAGTACTTC,CAWSLQATYEQYF
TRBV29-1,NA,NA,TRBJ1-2,TGCAGCGTTTCGGGCCATATTTATGGCTACACCTTC,CSVSGHIYGYTF
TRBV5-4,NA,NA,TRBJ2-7,TGTGCCAGCAGCTTGGATGGCAGAATCAACGAGCAGTACTTC,CASSLDGRINEQYF
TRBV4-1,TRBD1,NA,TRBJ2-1,TGCGCCAGCAGCCAAGACGGGACAGGGCTTTACAATGAGCAGTTCTTC,CASSQDGTGLYNEQFF
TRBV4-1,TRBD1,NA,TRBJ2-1,TGCGCCAGCAGCCATCCCCGGGACAGGGGGCACGCTGAGCAGTTCTTC,CASSHPRDRGHAEQFF
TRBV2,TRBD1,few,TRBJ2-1,TGTGCCACCAAATCCGGGACAGGGATACCCTACAATGAGCAGTTCTTC,CATKSGTGIPYNEQFF
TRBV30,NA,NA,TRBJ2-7,TGTGCCTGGAGCGCAGCGTCCTACGAGCAGTACTTC,CAWSAASYEQYF
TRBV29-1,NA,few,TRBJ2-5,TGCAGCGTTGAAGGCCGGACCCAGTACTTC,CSVEGRTQYF
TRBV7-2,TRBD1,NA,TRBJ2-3,TGTGCCAGCAGCCGGGACAGGAACACAGATACGCAGTATTTT,CASSRDRNTDTQYF
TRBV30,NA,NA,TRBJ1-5,TGTGCCTGGAGTGGGCAATCGGGCAGCAATCAGCCCCAGCATTTT,CAWSGQSGSNQPQHF
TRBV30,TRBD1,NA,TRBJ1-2,TGTGCCTGGGGCCCGGGACAGGGGGAAAACTATGGCTACACCTTC,CAWGPGQGENYGYTF
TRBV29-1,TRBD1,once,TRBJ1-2,TGCAGCGTTTACCGGGACAGGGCGTATGGCTACACCTTC,CSVYRDRAYGYTF
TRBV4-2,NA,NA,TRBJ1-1,TGTGCCAGCAGCCAAGATGCGGGTAGGAACACTGAAGCTTTCTTT,CASSQDAGRNTEAFF
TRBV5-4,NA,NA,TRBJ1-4,TGTGCCAGCAGCTCCCCCGGGACGGCCGGTGAAAAACTGTTTTTT,CASSSPGTAGEKLFF
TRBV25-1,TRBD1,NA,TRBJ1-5,TGTGCCAGCAGTGGTACAGGGGGCACCTCTCAGCCCCAGCATTTT,CASSGTGGTSQPQHF
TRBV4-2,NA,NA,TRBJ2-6,TGTGCCAGCAGCCAAAACTCTGGGGCCAACGTCCTGACTTTC,CASSQNSGANVLTF